This TCR beta chain was documented in a study of CD8+CD57+ T cells in acquired aplastic anemia. About this clonotype itself: Antigen: not known. Lacking the conserved final phenylalanine or tryptophan, this CDR3 likely reflects a read error.

Individuals selected for sequencing had exhibited CD8+CD57+ cell expansion on flow cytometry. Severe acquired aplastic anemia was diagnosed in all patients. The blood sampling took place in patients who had so far received no therapy. The study's findings and limits: There were approximately 27 CD8+ CDR3 sequences that occurred in both patients and controls.

For CDR3 and TCR beta VDJ profiling, genomic DNA was the template used. TCRdb re-analysed the reads in MiXCR, keeping a single row per CDR3 protein. The table shows 250,000 or so distinct CDR3 sequences, with 45% to 50% occurring only once. Unmatched junction bases numbered 2, after V lost 2 bases and J lost 2 bases. CDR3 length: 17 residues. CDR1 and CDR2 (germline): MRHNA, SNTAGT. The sequence derives from a human donor with aplastic anemia. V gene TRBV6-4 combines with J gene TRBJ2-6; the match to TRBD1 covers 11 bases. The sequenced sample was sorted CD4+, CD8+, or CD8+CD57+ T cells (not recorded which) from PBMCs. CDR3 nucleotide sequence: TGTGCCAGCAGTGACGGGACAGGGGGGACTGGGGCCAACGTCCTGACTTTA. Translating it yields CASSDGTGGTGANVLTL.